The rows below give T cell receptor beta chains drawn from one sample of a study of T cells of healthy individuals. TCRdb independently ran MiXCR on the 5' RACE reads; one entry per CDR3 protein. This table holds about 53,000 distinct CDR3 sequences, under 15% found once. Source of these receptors: a human donor in good health. CDR3s include the opening cysteine and the closing phenylalanine or tryptophan. The D gene is left open where the match is weak. Rows give clone size only sometimes, using once, few, many, or a class for an expanded clone.

CDR3 DNA: TGTGCCAGCCACAGGGACATCGGGGAGCTGTTTTTT; CDR3 protein: CASHRDIGELFF; J gene: TRBJ2-2; CDR3 length: 12; V gene: TRBV7-8; clone size: few; D gene: -
CDR3 DNA: TGTGCCAGCAGTTCTATAGACAACCAAGAGACCCAGTACTTC; CDR3 protein: CASSSIDNQETQYF; J gene: TRBJ2-5; CDR3 length: 14; V gene: TRBV6-5; clone size: many; D gene: -
CDR3 DNA: TGTGCCAGCAGCTTGGGAGGGATCGAGACCCAGTACTTC; CDR3 protein: CASSLGGIETQYF; J gene: TRBJ2-5; CDR3 length: 13; V gene: TRBV5-6; clone size: few; D gene: -
CDR3 DNA: TGTGCCAGCAGAGGGACAACTTTCGGCGAGCAGTACTTC; CDR3 protein: CASRGTTFGEQYF; J gene: TRBJ2-7; CDR3 length: 13; V gene: TRBV28; clone size: -; D gene: -
CDR3 DNA: TGCGCCAGCAGCCAAGATGCAGGACCCCGAGAGACCCAGTACTTC; CDR3 protein: CASSQDAGPRETQYF; J gene: TRBJ2-5; CDR3 length: 15; V gene: TRBV4-3; clone size: many; D gene: -
CDR3 DNA: TGTGCCAGCTCACCTCGCTCGGGAGAGACCCAGTACTTC; CDR3 protein: CASSPRSGETQYF; J gene: TRBJ2-5; CDR3 length: 13; V gene: TRBV18; clone size: many; D gene: -
CDR3 DNA: TGCAGTGCTAGAGATGGGTGGGGGGCCGGTAATCAGCCCCAGCATTTT; CDR3 protein: CSARDGWGAGNQPQHF; J gene: TRBJ1-5; CDR3 length: 16; V gene: TRBV20-1; clone size: once; D gene: -
CDR3 DNA: TGTGCCACCAGTGATCCTGGAGGGCAGGGGTTCTCTGGGGCCAACGTCCTGACTTTC; CDR3 protein: CATSDPGGQGFSGANVLTF; J gene: TRBJ2-6; CDR3 length: 19; V gene: TRBV24-1; clone size: many; D gene: -
CDR3 DNA: TGTGCCAGCTCACGACTACAGGGCTGGGACACTGAAGCTTTCTTT; CDR3 protein: CASSRLQGWDTEAFF; J gene: TRBJ1-1; CDR3 length: 15; V gene: TRBV18; clone size: few; D gene: -
CDR3 DNA: TGTGCCAGCAGCTTAGCCCATGAGACAGGCGGGGGCTACACCTTC; CDR3 protein: CASSLAHETGGGYTF; J gene: TRBJ1-2; CDR3 length: 15; V gene: TRBV7-9; clone size: few; D gene: -
CDR3 DNA: TGTGCCAGCAGTGGTAGCGGAGGCGACGAGCAGTACTTC; CDR3 protein: CASSGSGGDEQYF; J gene: TRBJ2-7; CDR3 length: 13; V gene: TRBV6-5; clone size: many; D gene: -
CDR3 DNA: TGTGCCAGCAGCACGGGGAATTACAATGAGCAGTTCTTC; CDR3 protein: CASSTGNYNEQFF; J gene: TRBJ2-1; CDR3 length: 13; V gene: TRBV5-5; clone size: -; D gene: -
CDR3 DNA: TGCGCCAGCAGACTACAGGGAACCCAAGAGACCCAGTACTTC; CDR3 protein: CASRLQGTQETQYF; J gene: TRBJ2-5; CDR3 length: 14; V gene: TRBV5-1; clone size: -; D gene: -
CDR3 DNA: TGTGCCAGCAGCGCGCAGGGTAGAGAGACCCAGTACTTC; CDR3 protein: CASSAQGRETQYF; J gene: TRBJ2-5; CDR3 length: 13; V gene: TRBV7-2; clone size: few; D gene: -
CDR3 DNA: TGTGCCAGTAGTATTTGGGGGTCCCGAGAGACCCAGTACTTC; CDR3 protein: CASSIWGSRETQYF; J gene: TRBJ2-5; CDR3 length: 14; V gene: TRBV19; clone size: -; D gene: -
CDR3 DNA: TGCAGTGCTACCCCCCCGGGGGAAGATGAAAAACTGTTTTTT; CDR3 protein: CSATPPGEDEKLFF; J gene: TRBJ1-4; CDR3 length: 14; V gene: TRBV20-1; clone size: many; D gene: -
CDR3 DNA: TGCGCCAGCAGCCAAGACCCGGGACTAGCGGGGGGCCATAGCTTCTTC; CDR3 protein: CASSQDPGLAGGHSFF; J gene: TRBJ2-1; CDR3 length: 16; V gene: TRBV4-3; clone size: few; D gene: TRBD2
CDR3 DNA: TGCAGTGCGGTGGGGGTAGCGAGCTCCTACGAGCAGTACTTC; CDR3 protein: CSAVGVASSYEQYF; J gene: TRBJ2-7; CDR3 length: 14; V gene: TRBV20-1; clone size: few; D gene: -
CDR3 DNA: -; CDR3 protein: CSVGPGSWGEKLFF; J gene: TRBJ1-4; CDR3 length: 14; V gene: TRBV29-1; clone size: -; D gene: -
CDR3 DNA: TGTGCCAGCTCTGGAGGGGGCGTTTCGTTCTACGAGCAGTACTTC; CDR3 protein: CASSGGGVSFYEQYF; J gene: TRBJ2-7; CDR3 length: 15; V gene: TRBV25-1; clone size: many; D gene: -
CDR3 DNA: TGCGCCAGCAGTGCAAGCTCTGGAAACACCATATATTTT; CDR3 protein: CASSASSGNTIYF; J gene: TRBJ1-3; CDR3 length: 13; V gene: TRBV10-1; clone size: few; D gene: -
CDR3 DNA: TGCAGTGCTCGTACGTCCGGGACAGGGAACGAGCAGTACTTC; CDR3 protein: CSARTSGTGNEQYF; J gene: TRBJ2-7; CDR3 length: 14; V gene: TRBV20-1; clone size: many; D gene: TRBD1
CDR3 DNA: TGTGCCACCTCACTAGCGGGAACAGGCGAGCAGTACTTC; CDR3 protein: CATSLAGTGEQYF; J gene: TRBJ2-7; CDR3 length: 13; V gene: TRBV3-1; clone size: -; D gene: TRBD2
CDR3 DNA: TGTGCCAGCAGTTCCGGGGGGAGGAACACTGAAGCTTTCTTT; CDR3 protein: CASSSGGRNTEAFF; J gene: TRBJ1-1; CDR3 length: 14; V gene: TRBV6-6; clone size: many; D gene: -
CDR3 DNA: TGTGCCAGCAGCCTCGAACCACCGGGACTATGGACAGATACGCAGTATTTT; CDR3 protein: CASSLEPPGLWTDTQYF; J gene: TRBJ2-3; CDR3 length: 17; V gene: TRBV7-2; clone size: few; D gene: TRBD2
CDR3 DNA: TGTGCCAGCTCACCGGGACAGGTTAGCACAGATACGCAGTATTTT; CDR3 protein: CASSPGQVSTDTQYF; J gene: TRBJ2-3; CDR3 length: 15; V gene: TRBV18; clone size: -; D gene: TRBD1
CDR3 DNA: TGTGCCATCAGTGAGCCCTATGCGGGTTCTAGCGGGGGCTTCACAGATACGCAGTATTTT; CDR3 protein: CAISEPYAGSSGGFTDTQYF; J gene: TRBJ2-3; CDR3 length: 20; V gene: TRBV10-3; clone size: -; D gene: TRBD2
CDR3 DNA: TGCGCCAGCAGCCAAGCAAAGGGGGCGGGGACCGGGGAGCTGTTTTTT; CDR3 protein: CASSQAKGAGTGELFF; J gene: TRBJ2-2; CDR3 length: 16; V gene: TRBV4-3; clone size: few; D gene: -
CDR3 DNA: TGTGCCAGCAGCTTTACTAGCGGGACTAGCACAGATACGCAGTATTTT; CDR3 protein: CASSFTSGTSTDTQYF; J gene: TRBJ2-3; CDR3 length: 16; V gene: TRBV7-2; clone size: few; D gene: TRBD2
CDR3 DNA: TGTGCCAGTACGTCCCGGCAGGGCAATCAGCCCCAGCATTTT; CDR3 protein: CASTSRQGNQPQHF; J gene: TRBJ1-5; CDR3 length: 14; V gene: TRBV19; clone size: few; D gene: -
CDR3 DNA: TGTGCCAGCAGTGAATTCCGGGCAGGGTCAGAGACCCAGTACTTC; CDR3 protein: CASSEFRAGSETQYF; J gene: TRBJ2-5; CDR3 length: 15; V gene: TRBV25-1; clone size: few; D gene: -
CDR3 DNA: TGCGCCAGCAGCGATAGGGGGTCGAGCTACAATGAGCAGTTCTTC; CDR3 protein: CASSDRGSSYNEQFF; J gene: TRBJ2-1; CDR3 length: 15; V gene: TRBV4-3; clone size: few; D gene: -
CDR3 DNA: TGTGCCAGCGCTAGATGGGAGGCTACGAACACCGGGGAGCTGTTTTTT; CDR3 protein: CASARWEATNTGELFF; J gene: TRBJ2-2; CDR3 length: 16; V gene: TRBV18; clone size: -; D gene: -
CDR3 DNA: TGTGCCATCAGTGAGACGACGGGTTCAGGACAGCCCCAGCATTTT; CDR3 protein: CAISETTGSGQPQHF; J gene: TRBJ1-5; CDR3 length: 15; V gene: TRBV10-3; clone size: many; D gene: -
CDR3 DNA: TGCGCCAGCAGCGCAGGGACAAACACTGAAGCTTTCTTT; CDR3 protein: CASSAGTNTEAFF; J gene: TRBJ1-1; CDR3 length: 13; V gene: TRBV5-1; clone size: few; D gene: -
CDR3 DNA: TGTGCCAGCGGTATCGGGACTAGCGGGGGAAATGAGCAGTTCTTC; CDR3 protein: CASGIGTSGGNEQFF; J gene: TRBJ2-1; CDR3 length: 15; V gene: TRBV7-2; clone size: -; D gene: TRBD2
CDR3 DNA: TGCAGTGCGGCAAGGGATGAGCAGTTCTTC; CDR3 protein: CSAARDEQFF; J gene: TRBJ2-1; CDR3 length: 10; V gene: TRBV20-1; clone size: -; D gene: -
CDR3 DNA: TGTGCCAGCAGTTCCCCGTCCAACTATGGCTACACCTTC; CDR3 protein: CASSSPSNYGYTF; J gene: TRBJ1-2; CDR3 length: 13; V gene: TRBV27; clone size: many; D gene: -
CDR3 DNA: TGTGCCTGGAGTCTTAGGGCAGGACTCACAGATACGCAGTATTTT; CDR3 protein: CAWSLRAGLTDTQYF; J gene: TRBJ2-3; CDR3 length: 15; V gene: TRBV30; clone size: -; D gene: -
CDR3 DNA: TGTGCCAGCCGATTACAGGGTCAGGGTGAAAAACTGTTTTTT; CDR3 protein: CASRLQGQGEKLFF; J gene: TRBJ1-4; CDR3 length: 14; V gene: TRBV3-1; clone size: -; D gene: -